A single sample is the source of the 4 T cell receptor beta chains below, sequenced in a study of cytomegalovirus exposure and HLA in healthy donors. Method: immunoSEQ multiplex PCR; TCRdb's copy keeps in-frame clones and lacks some. This table holds tens of thousands of clones, roughly 80% found once. The specimen sequenced was PBMCs. The receptors shown here come from a woman between 18 and 29 years old in good health and CMV-seropositive.

The gene calls are TRBV27 and TRBJ1-4, with a tentative D call TRBD1 (5 bases). The CDR3 totals 14 residues. The V and J ends lost 3 bases and 7 bases respectively, with 12 bases between them. Germline-derived CDR1 and CDR2 are MNHEY and SMNVEV (reference sequence). CDR3 DNA: TGTGCCAGCAGTTTTGGGGGGGGGAGTGAAAAACTGTTTTTT. Translation gives CASSFGGGSEKLFF.

V usage is TRBV2 and J usage is TRBJ2-3, with a weak D call TRBD2 (5 bases). Germline CDR1 is SNHLY and CDR2 is FYNNEI. The germline V and J ends were trimmed by 8 bases and 11 bases, with 23 bases remaining between them. The CDR3 has 14 residues. CDR3 nucleotide sequence: TGTGCCAGCGGAGACGGAGGAGGTAGCTGGGGGCAGTATTTT. Protein sequence: CASGDGGGSWGQYF.

The chain links TRBV4-2 to TRBJ2-1, with 8 bases identical to TRBD1. From germline, CDR1 is LGHNA and CDR2 YNFKEQ. This CDR3 has 16 amino acids. J lost 4 bases, V lost 0 bases, and 5 bases had no gene match. CDR3 amino acids: CASSQEPGQDYNEQFF. In DNA form, the CDR3 reads TGTGCCAGCAGCCAAGAGCCGGGACAGGATTACAATGAGCAGTTCTTC.

This chain joins TRBV6-1 and TRBJ1-6; D is perhaps TRBD1 (5 bases). With 3 bases removed from V and 1 base from J, the gap between germline ends came to 13 bases. The germline gives CDR1 MNHNS, CDR2 SASEGT. This CDR3 has 17 amino acids. The CDR3 region is CASSDPGGWSYNSPLHF. CDR3 DNA sequence: TGTGCCAGCAGTGACCCCGGGGGGTGGTCCTATAATTCACCCCTCCACTTT.